This T cell receptor (beta chain) was identified in a study of blood T cells in healthy people across ages. Peripheral blood samples of roughly 9.9 milliliters were drawn from each donor. A sample-barcoded 5' primer and a J-beta primer mix were used in a second PCR of roughly 6 to 12 cycles. Each CDR3 protein gets one entry after TCRdb re-called the 5' RACE reads with MiXCR. The repertoire holds about 1.4 million distinct CDR3 sequences, 59% seen once, with roughly 7% in the top ten. The CDR3 totals 15 residues. With V trimmed by 2 bases and J by 3 bases, 6 bases remained unmatched. Germline-derived CDR1 and CDR2 are SGHAT and FQNNGV.

The receptor was isolated from a man younger than 30 in good health. V usage is TRBV11-2 and J usage is TRBJ2-5, with 7 bases fitting TRBD2. Sequencing used blood. CDR3 residues: CASSLTASGKETQYF. The CDR3 DNA reads TGTGCCAGCAGCTTAACTGCTAGCGGTAAAGAGACCCAGTACTTC.